This TCR beta chain appears in the sequencing data of a study of identical twins. General study findings and limits: The study reached conclusions through statistical analysis that was cross-sectional, not following the same donors.

This clonotype was seen ten or more times. Its specificity is unknown. Healthy Caucasians were all of the donors. With template switching, a universal primer site was added, and the cDNA carried unique molecular identifiers. TCRdb called the 5' RACE reads again in MiXCR, with one record for every CDR3 protein. The sample yields more than 1.5 million distinct CDR3 sequences, 32% seen once. Germline V gene sequence: CDR1 SGHTA, CDR2 FQGNSA. The CDR3 consists of 13 residues. V lost 5 bases and J lost 2, with 8 bases in between. The V and J genes are TRBV7-2 and TRBJ2-3, with D maybe TRBD2 (5 bases). The sample was cord blood. This receptor was obtained from a newborn girl in good health. The CDR3 nucleotides are TGTGCCAGCAGCCGGGGATACACAGATACGCAGTATTTT. It yields the protein CASSRGYTDTQYF.